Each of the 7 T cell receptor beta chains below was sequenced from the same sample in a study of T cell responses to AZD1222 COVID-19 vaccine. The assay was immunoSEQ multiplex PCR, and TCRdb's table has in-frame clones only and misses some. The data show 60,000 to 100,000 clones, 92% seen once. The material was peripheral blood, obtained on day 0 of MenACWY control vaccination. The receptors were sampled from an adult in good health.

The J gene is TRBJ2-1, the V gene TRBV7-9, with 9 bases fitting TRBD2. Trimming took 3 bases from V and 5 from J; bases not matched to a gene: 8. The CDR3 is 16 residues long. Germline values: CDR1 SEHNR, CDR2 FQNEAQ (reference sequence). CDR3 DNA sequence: TGTGCCAGCAGCTTCCCCGCGGGGACTAGCAACAATGAGCAGTTCTTC. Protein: CASSFPAGTSNNEQFF.

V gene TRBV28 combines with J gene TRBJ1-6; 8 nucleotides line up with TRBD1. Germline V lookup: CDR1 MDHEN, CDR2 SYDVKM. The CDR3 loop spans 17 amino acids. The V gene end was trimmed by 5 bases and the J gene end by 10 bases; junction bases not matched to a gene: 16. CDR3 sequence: CASSPYPQHRGGSPLHF. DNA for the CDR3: TGTGCCAGCAGTCCGTATCCCCAACACAGGGGGGGCTCACCCCTCCACTTT.

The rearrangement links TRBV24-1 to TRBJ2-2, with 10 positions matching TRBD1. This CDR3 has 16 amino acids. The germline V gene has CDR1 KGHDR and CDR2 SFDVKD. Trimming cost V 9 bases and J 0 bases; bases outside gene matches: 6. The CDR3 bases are TGTGCCACCGGGGGGGGGACAGGGGCGAACACCGGGGAGCTGTTTTTT. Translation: CATGGGTGANTGELFF.

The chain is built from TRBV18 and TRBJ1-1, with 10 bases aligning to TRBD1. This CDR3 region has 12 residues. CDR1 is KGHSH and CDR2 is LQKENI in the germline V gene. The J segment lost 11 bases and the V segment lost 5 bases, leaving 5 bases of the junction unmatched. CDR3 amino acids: CASSWDRGEAFF. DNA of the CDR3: TGTGCCAGCTCATGGGACAGGGGTGAGGCTTTCTTT. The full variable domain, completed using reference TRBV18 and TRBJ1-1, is NAGVMQNPRHLVRRRGQEARLRCSPMKGHSHVYWYRQLPEEGLKFMVYLQKENIIDESGMPKERFSAEFPKEGPSILRIQQVVRGDSAAYFCASSWDRGEAFFGQGTRLTVV.

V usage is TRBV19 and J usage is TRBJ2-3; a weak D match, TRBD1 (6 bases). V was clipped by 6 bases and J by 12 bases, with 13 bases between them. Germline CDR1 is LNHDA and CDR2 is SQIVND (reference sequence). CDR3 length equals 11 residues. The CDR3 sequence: CASSRGGLQYF. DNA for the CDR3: TGTGCCAGTAGCCGAGGGGGTCTTCAGTATTTT.

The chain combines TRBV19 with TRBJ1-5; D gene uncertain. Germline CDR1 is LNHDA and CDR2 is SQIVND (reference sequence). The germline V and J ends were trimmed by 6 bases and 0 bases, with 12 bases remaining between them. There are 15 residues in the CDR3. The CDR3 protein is CASRVKVVSNQPQHF. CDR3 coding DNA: TGTGCCAGTAGAGTTAAGGTAGTTAGCAATCAGCCCCAGCATTTT.

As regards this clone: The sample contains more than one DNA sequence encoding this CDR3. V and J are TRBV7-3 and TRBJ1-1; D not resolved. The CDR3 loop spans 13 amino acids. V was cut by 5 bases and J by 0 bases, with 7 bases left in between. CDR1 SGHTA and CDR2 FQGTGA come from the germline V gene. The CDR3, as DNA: TGTGCCAGCAGCCTTACAGTGAACACTGAAGCTTTCTTT. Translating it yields CASSLTVNTEAFF.